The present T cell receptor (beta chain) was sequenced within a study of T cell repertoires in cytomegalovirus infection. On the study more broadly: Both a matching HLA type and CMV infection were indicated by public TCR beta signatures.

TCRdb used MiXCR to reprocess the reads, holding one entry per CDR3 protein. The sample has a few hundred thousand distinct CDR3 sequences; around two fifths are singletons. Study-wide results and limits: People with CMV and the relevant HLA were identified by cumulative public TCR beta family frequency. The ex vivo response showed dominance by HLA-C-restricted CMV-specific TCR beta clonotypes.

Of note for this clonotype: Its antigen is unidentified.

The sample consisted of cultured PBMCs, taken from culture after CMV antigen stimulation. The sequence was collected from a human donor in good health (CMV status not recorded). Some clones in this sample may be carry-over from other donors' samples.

The CDR3 protein is CSARIGETQYF. The CDR3 coding sequence is TGCAGTGCTAGAATCGGAGAGACCCAGTACTTC. V and J are TRBV20-1 and TRBJ2-5, with D unresolved. V dropped 2 bases and J dropped 4 bases, with 5 bases sitting between them. Per the germline V gene, CDR1 is DFQATT and CDR2 is SNEGSKA (reference sequence). The CDR3 is made up of 11 amino acids.